This TCR beta chain originates from a study of cytomegalovirus exposure and HLA in healthy donors. PCR involved 60 Vbeta and 13 Jbeta primers. Using immunoSEQ multiplex PCR, the repertoire was profiled, and TCRdb retains in-frame clones only, with some absent. The sample lists 75,000 to 95,000 clones; around three fifths were seen once. Study observations and caveats: Trimming of TCR beta V- and J-genes showed a link, identified in a later analysis, to a missense DCLRE1C variant. Donors belonging to an Asian-associated ancestry cluster reportedly showed fewer N-insertions in productive TCRs than the roughly 700-donor mean, according to what a later analysis found.

With regard to this clone: The antigen remains undetermined.

The CDR3 totals 14 residues. Trimming removed 4 bases from V and 0 bases from J, with 9 bases in between. Germline CDR1 reads GTSNPN; CDR2 reads SVGIG (reference sequence). Sequencing was done on a sample of PBMCs. The TCR was taken from a man aged 25-45 years in good health and CMV-seronegative. J is TRBJ2-2 and V is TRBV30; TRBD2 might be the D (6 bases). CDR3 protein: CAWTGLTNTGELFF. The CDR3 DNA reads as TGTGCCTGGACCGGACTAACGAACACCGGGGAGCTGTTTTTT.